The entry below gives a single T cell receptor beta chain sequence along with its context. Per the germline V gene, CDR1 is KGHSH and CDR2 is LQKENI. The CDR3 has 14 amino acids. V was shortened by 3 bases and J by 3 bases, with 12 bases between the two germline ends. The protocol was immunoSEQ multiplex PCR, while the TCRdb copy is restricted to in-frame clones and leaves out a portion. The sample holds over 200,000 clones, 70% to 90% seen once. The data originate from a study of blood T cell repertoires in COVID-19. Study-wide context: PBMCs, B-cell-depleted T cells, or T cells provided the cDNA or gDNA that made up the material.

The sequence was collected from a man younger than 40 who had recovered from COVID-19. Sequencing input: PBMCs or T cells enriched from blood (not recorded which). The chain has TRBV18 and TRBJ2-7; a possible D gene is TRBD2 (5 bases). The DNA for the CDR3 is TGTGCCAGCTCACCCGGGATGGGTCTCTACGAGCAGTACTTC. Translating it yields CASSPGMGLYEQYF.